The present TCR beta chain was sequenced within a study of blood T cell repertoires in COVID-19. Study-level background: Nucleic acid was either cDNA or gDNA, and it came from T cells, B-cell-depleted T cells, or PBMCs.

As originally analysed: Reference gene primers were amplified, and this amplification served to estimate nucleated cell counts. Method: immunoSEQ multiplex PCR; TCRdb's copy keeps in-frame clones and lacks some. The V and J calls and clone size come from that table; D and trimming were worked out from the DNA. The repertoire holds 130,000 to 150,000 clones, roughly 85% seen once, with about 8% in the top ten. The sample taken for sequencing was peripheral blood. This TCR derives from a woman aged 55 to 70 with COVID-19, enrolled during active disease.

The CDR3 DNA reads TGTGCCAGCAGCCGGACTAGCGGGGGGCTGAGCGGGGAGCTGTTTTTT. It translates to CASSRTSGGLSGELFF. V gene TRBV3-1 (or the pseudogene TRBV3-2) combines with J gene TRBJ2-2, with TRBD2 identical over 14 bases. The germline CDR1 and CDR2 sequences are LGHDT and YNNKEL (reference sequence). The V gene end was trimmed by 4 bases and the J gene end by 7 bases; junction bases not matched to a gene: 5. This CDR3 is built from 16 residues.